A selection of T cell receptor beta chains follows, all from one sample in a study of cytomegalovirus exposure and HLA in healthy donors. Libraries were prepared by immunoSEQ multiplex PCR; TCRdb keeps only in-frame clonotypes and omits some of them. The sample includes fewer than 250,000 clones, more than 60% of them seen just once. Sequencing was done on a sample of PBMCs. The receptor set was obtained from a man aged 35-49 years in good health and CMV-seronegative. Each CDR3 is given with its conserved first and last residue. The D gene is left open where the match is weak. Not every row has a clone size; where given, it reads once, few, many or a size class.

>-|TRBV27|TRBD2|TRBJ2-3|14
CASSLTSAKDTQYF
TGTGCCAGCAGTTTGACTAGCGCAAAAGATACGCAGTATTTT
>-|TRBV25-1|TRBD2|TRBJ2-5|14
CASSERGGQETQYF
TGTGCCAGCAGCGAGCGGGGGGGCCAAGAGACCCAGTACTTC
>-|TRBV15|TRBD2|TRBJ2-3|15
CATSRLAGVADTQYF
TGTGCCACCAGCAGGTTAGCGGGAGTGGCAGATACGCAGTATTTT
>few|TRBV7-2|TRBD1|TRBJ2-1|17
CASSLAHPGQGGGEQFF
TGTGCCAGCAGCTTAGCGCATCCGGGACAGGGAGGGGGTGAGCAGTTCTTC
>-|TRBV6-4|TRBD1|TRBJ2-1|15
CASSIDRGGGNEQFF
TGTGCCAGCAGTATTGACAGGGGAGGAGGAAATGAGCAGTTCTTC
>-|TRBV7-9|TRBD2|TRBJ2-7|16
CASSQGLAGAGYEQYF
TGTGCCAGCAGCCAGGGACTAGCGGGAGCGGGGTACGAGCAGTACTTC
>once|TRBV5-8|TRBD1|TRBJ2-2|15
CASSSGTANTGELFF
TGTGCCAGCAGCTCCGGGACAGCTAACACCGGGGAGCTGTTTTTT
>few|TRBV6-5|-|TRBJ1-1|14
CATLRPGGNTEAFF
TGTGCCACCCTAAGGCCGGGGGGAAACACTGAAGCTTTCTTT
>-|TRBV9|-|TRBJ2-7|14
CASSVGQGLYEQYF
TGTGCCAGCAGCGTAGGGCAGGGCCTCTACGAGCAGTACTTC
>few|TRBV7-2|TRBD2|TRBJ2-3|17
CASSLGLAGGRGGTQYF
TGTGCCAGCAGCTTAGGCCTAGCGGGGGGCCGGGGGGGTACGCAGTATTTT
>-|TRBV6-1|-|TRBJ1-3|14
CASSVPNSGNTIYF
TGTGCCAGCAGTGTCCCAAACTCTGGAAACACCATATATTTT
>once|TRBV27|-|TRBJ2-7|15
CASSLSPGVSPEQYF
TGTGCCAGCAGTTTATCGCCGGGAGTGTCCCCCGAGCAGTACTTC
>-|TRBV5-1|-|TRBJ2-1|15
CASSFSLPTYNEQFF
TGCGCCAGCAGCTTTAGCCTTCCTACCTACAATGAGCAGTTCTTC
>-|TRBV27|TRBD2|TRBJ2-7|15
CASSLRGGYSNEQYF
TGTGCCAGCAGTTTACGGGGGGGGTATTCCAACGAGCAGTACTTC
>once|TRBV19|TRBD2|TRBJ2-1|15
CASSISGSSYNEQFF
TGTGCCAGTAGTATAAGCGGGAGCTCCTACAATGAGCAGTTCTTC